This T cell receptor beta chain emerged from a study of shared T cell receptors in the human thymus. Germline-derived CDR1 and CDR2 are LGHNA and YNFKEQ. V was clipped by 2 bases and J by 6 bases, with 16 bases between them. The CDR3 is 15 amino acids. Sequencing used immunoSEQ multiplex PCR; TCRdb keeps in-frame clones, though not all of them. In the table there are a few hundred thousand clones, 95% of which are singletons. This chain joins TRBV4-2 and TRBJ1-2, with D possibly TRBD1 on 5 matching bases. The receptor comes from a human donor. Sequencing was done on a sample of thymocytes. DNA for the CDR3: TGTGCCAGCAGCCAACTTAGGACACCCCCGGATGGCTACACCTTC. This codes for CASSQLRTPPDGYTF.